This T cell receptor (beta chain) stems from a study of blood T cell repertoires in COVID-19. Looking at the study overall: PBMCs, B-cell-depleted T cells, or T cells were the source of the cDNA or gDNA that made up the material.

Trimming removed 1 base from V and 1 base from J; junction bases left unmatched: 6. CDR1 and CDR2 (germline): SGHTA, FQGNSA. The CDR3 consists of 16 residues. The Seattle patients, enrolled during active infection, were followed longitudinally. Original analysis: Quantification of nucleated cells was approximated via reference gene primer amplification. Profiled with immunoSEQ multiplex PCR; TCRdb holds only in-frame clones, not every one. D and trimming were read from the DNA, whereas the V and J calls and clone size are those reported in that table. The sample shows 40,000 or so clones, less than 90% of them seen only once. In this sample, this clone turned up a few times.

The sequenced material came from peripheral blood. The chain has TRBV7-2 and TRBJ1-2; 7 nucleotides align to TRBD1. This sequence was found in a man in his 60s with COVID-19, enrolled during active disease. The DNA for the CDR3 is TGTGCCAGCAGCTTAGGGGGGACAGATATTAACTATGGCTACACCTTC. Translation: CASSLGGTDINYGYTF.